These 11 T cell receptor beta chains came from one sample sequenced in a study of human T cells and chemical hapten exposure. Each CDR3 protein is one row after TCRdb ran MiXCR on the RACE reads. The sample has roughly 84,000 distinct CDR3 sequences; about 10% are singletons. Time point of the sample: patch test 2, 6 weeks after DPC sensitization. As to treatment: therapeutic diphenylcyclopropenone sensitization with weekly scalp DPC. This specimen consisted of whole blood, obtained in connection with sensitization to the hapten diphenylcyclopropenone (DPC). The origin of the receptors is a woman in her fifties or sixties with alopecia areata. Some clones in this sample may be carry-over from other donors' samples.

V is TRBV29-1 and J is TRBJ2-1; 8 positions agree with TRBD1. Unmatched junction bases numbered 9, after V lost 5 bases and J lost 6 bases. The CDR3 contains 14 residues. Germline values: CDR1 SQVTM, CDR2 ANQGSEA. The CDR3 DNA reads TGCAGCGTTCAAAAGGACAGGGACCTCAATGAGCAGTTCTTC. Protein product: CSVQKDRDLNEQFF.

This clonotype was found many times. V and J are TRBV6-1 and TRBJ1-6; D is unresolved. There are 14 residues in the CDR3. The germline V gene encodes CDR1 MNHNS and CDR2 SASEGT. V was clipped by 7 bases and J by 5 bases, with 12 bases between them. This chain's CDR3 is CASTPIGNNSPLHF. The CDR3 DNA reads TGTGCCAGCACCCCGATCGGGAATAATTCACCCCTCCACTTT.

The chain recombines TRBV28 with TRBJ2-7; D is possibly TRBD1 (6 bases). Germline V gives CDR1 MDHEN, CDR2 SYDVKM. The CDR3 runs to 12 residues. Trimming shortened V by 7 bases and J by 1 base, and 8 bases separated the two germline ends. The CDR3 DNA is TGTGCCAGCAATCAGGGGTCCTACGAGCAGTACTTC. Encoded protein: CASNQGSYEQYF.

This clonotype was recorded at least ten times. This chain links TRBV7-9 with TRBJ2-1, with 11 bases that match TRBD1. The CDR3 is 14 amino acids. Germline assignment: CDR1 SEHNR and CDR2 FQNEAQ (reference sequence). V lost 7 bases, J lost 7 bases, and 6 bases stayed unmatched. CDR3 nucleotides: TGTGCCAGCATTGGGACAGGGGGAGGTAATGAGCAGTTCTTC. It yields the protein CASIGTGGGNEQFF.

This chain uses TRBV5-5 with TRBJ2-1, with D possibly being TRBD2 (6 bases). V lost 0 bases and J 2 bases, leaving 9 bases between the germline ends. Germline-derived CDR1 and CDR2 are SGHKS and YYEKEE (reference sequence). The CDR3 covers 15 residues. CDR3 region: CASSLGGNPYNEQFF. The CDR3 nucleotides are TGTGCCAGCAGCTTGGGCGGGAATCCCTACAATGAGCAGTTCTTC.

This clonotype was observed many times. The gene calls are TRBV2 and TRBJ1-5, with 7 bases aligning to TRBD1. In germline, CDR1 is SNHLY, CDR2 FYNNEI. With V trimmed by 6 bases and J by 3 bases, 8 bases remained unmatched. CDR3 length: 15 residues. In DNA, the CDR3 is TGTGCCAGCAGCTTTACAGGGGATGCCAATCAGCCCCAGCATTTT. Translation gives CASSFTGDANQPQHF.

This clonotype was picked up a small number of times. This chain uses TRBV7-9 with TRBJ2-1, with D tentatively TRBD1 (6 bases). With 5 bases removed from V and 7 bases from J, the gap between germline ends came to 15 bases. The CDR3 runs 14 residues. Germline-derived CDR1 and CDR2 are SEHNR and FQNEAQ (reference sequence). CDR3 DNA sequence: TGTGCCAGCAGCCGAGGACAGTCAACTAATGAGCAGTTCTTC. It encodes CASSRGQSTNEQFF.

The chain joins TRBV12-2 to TRBJ2-7; the table's D call of TRBD2 was not tested on the DNA. TRBV12-2 is designated a pseudogene. This CDR3 region has 12 residues. The CDR3 region is CASRPVPHEQYF. The CDR3 DNA reads TGTGCAAGTCGCCCAGTCCCCCACGAGCAGTACTTC.

This clonotype was seen more than once but under ten times. V and J are TRBV10-3 and TRBJ2-3, with a tentative D call TRBD2 (6 bases). The CDR3 has 14 amino acids. Trimming pared 6 bases from V and 4 bases from J, leaving 14 bases between. Germline lookup yields CDR1 ENHRY and CDR2 SYGVKD. CDR3 loop: CAISRGLSPDTQYF. In DNA form, the CDR3 reads TGTGCCATCAGCCGGGGACTCTCACCAGATACGCAGTATTTT.

The J gene is TRBJ2-7, the V gene TRBV20-1; 7 bases align to TRBD1. The germline V gene encodes CDR1 DFQATT and CDR2 SNEGSKA (reference sequence). The CDR3 runs 15 residues. V lost 5 bases, J lost 3 bases, and 13 bases stayed unmatched. The CDR3 reads CSARTPGQKHYEQYF. The CDR3 region has the DNA TGCAGTGCTCGAACGCCGGGACAGAAACACTACGAGCAGTACTTC.

In this sample, this clonotype turned up many times. V is TRBV18 and J is TRBJ2-1; TRBD2 aligns across 8 bases. Germline V CDR1 and CDR2: KGHSH, LQKENI. This CDR3 comprises 14 residues. The V and J ends lost 3 bases and 8 bases, in that order; junction bases with no gene match: 6. This CDR3 reads CASSPAGTRDEQFF. CDR3 bases: TGTGCCAGCTCACCTGCCGGGACTAGGGATGAGCAGTTCTTC. The full variable domain, rest sourced from reference TRBV18 and TRBJ2-1, is NAGVMQNPRHLVRRRGQEARLRCSPMKGHSHVYWYRQLPEEGLKFMVYLQKENIIDESGMPKERFSAEFPKEGPSILRIQQVVRGDSAAYFCASSPAGTRDEQFFGPGTRLTVL.